The present entry profiles one T cell receptor beta chain with its context. The data belong to a study of shared clonotypes between healthy human individuals. The CDR3 has 14 amino acids. After removal of 4 bases from V and 6 bases from J, the junction contained 8 bases not matched to a gene. In germline, CDR1 is SGHVS, CDR2 FNYEAQ. The protocol was immunoSEQ multiplex PCR, while the TCRdb copy is restricted to in-frame clones and leaves out a portion. This table has 2 million to 2.5 million clones, more than 90% appearing once. The rearrangement joins TRBV7-6 to TRBJ1-2, with 7 bases aligning to TRBD1. Sample: naive CD4+ T cells sorted from blood. Subset of the sample: CD45RA+ positively selected. This TCR was sampled from a man aged 18-30 years in good health. The CDR3 loop is CASSSMTGSDGYTF. The CDR3 DNA is TGTGCCAGCAGCTCAATGACAGGGTCGGATGGCTACACCTTC.